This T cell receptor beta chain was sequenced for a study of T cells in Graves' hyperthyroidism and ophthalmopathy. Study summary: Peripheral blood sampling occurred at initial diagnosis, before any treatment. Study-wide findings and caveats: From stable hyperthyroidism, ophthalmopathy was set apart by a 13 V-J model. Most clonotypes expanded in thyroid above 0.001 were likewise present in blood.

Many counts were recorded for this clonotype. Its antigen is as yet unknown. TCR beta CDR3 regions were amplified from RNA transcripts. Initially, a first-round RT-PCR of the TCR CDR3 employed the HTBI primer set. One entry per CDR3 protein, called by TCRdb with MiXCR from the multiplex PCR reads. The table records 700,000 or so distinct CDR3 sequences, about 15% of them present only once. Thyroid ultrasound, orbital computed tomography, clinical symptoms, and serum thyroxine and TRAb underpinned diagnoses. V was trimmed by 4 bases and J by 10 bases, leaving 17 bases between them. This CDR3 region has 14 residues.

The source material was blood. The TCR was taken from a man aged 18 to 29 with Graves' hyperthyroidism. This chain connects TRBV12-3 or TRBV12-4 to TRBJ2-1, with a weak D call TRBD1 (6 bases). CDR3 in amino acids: CASSSGGRVREQFF. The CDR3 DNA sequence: TGTGCCAGCAGTTCTGGGGGCAGGGTTCGGGAGCAGTTCTTC.